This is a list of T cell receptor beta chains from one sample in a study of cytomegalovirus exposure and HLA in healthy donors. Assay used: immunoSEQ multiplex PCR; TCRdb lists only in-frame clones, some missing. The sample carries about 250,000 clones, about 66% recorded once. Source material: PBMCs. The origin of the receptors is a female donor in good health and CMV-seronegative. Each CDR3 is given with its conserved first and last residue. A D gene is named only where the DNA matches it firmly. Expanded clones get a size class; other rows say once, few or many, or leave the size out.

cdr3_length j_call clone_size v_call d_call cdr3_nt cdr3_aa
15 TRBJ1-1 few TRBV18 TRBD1 TGTGCCAGCTCATCACAGGGGGCTACGAACACTGAAGCTTTCTTT CASSSQGATNTEAFF
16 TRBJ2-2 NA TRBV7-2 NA TGTGCCAGCATCCTCCACGCTAACCTGAACACCGGGGAGCTGTTTTTT CASILHANLNTGELFF
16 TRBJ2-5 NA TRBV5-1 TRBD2 TGCGCCAGCAGCTTGGGACTAGCGGGGACACAAGAGACCCAGTACTTC CASSLGLAGTQETQYF
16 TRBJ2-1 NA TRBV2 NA TGTGCCAGCAGTATTATGGCGGGAAGCTCCTACAATGAGCAGTTCTTC CASSIMAGSSYNEQFF
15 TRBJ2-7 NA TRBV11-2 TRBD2 TGTGCCAGCAGCAAGACCGGGACTAGCAAGTACGAGCAGTACTTC CASSKTGTSKYEQYF
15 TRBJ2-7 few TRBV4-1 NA TGCGCCAGCAGCCATCTCAAGGGGACTTCCTACGAGCAGTACTTC CASSHLKGTSYEQYF
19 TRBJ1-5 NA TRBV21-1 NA TGTGCCAGCAGCAAAGGGGAGACGGGGACAGGGTCTAGCAATCAGCCCCAGCATTTT CASSKGETGTGSSNQPQHF
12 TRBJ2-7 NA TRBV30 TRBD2 TGTGCCTGGAGCCTAGCGGGATACGAGCAGTACTTC CAWSLAGYEQYF
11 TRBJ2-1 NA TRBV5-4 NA TGTGCCAGCAGCTTGGGCTCTAGCGAGTTCTTC CASSLGSSEFF
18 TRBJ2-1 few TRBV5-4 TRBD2 TGTGCCAGCAGCTTGGCGGGGACTAGCGGGAGGTCGTACAATGAGCAGTTCTTC CASSLAGTSGRSYNEQFF
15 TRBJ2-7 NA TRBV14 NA TGTGCCAGCAGCCAACACCGATCCCTAAGCTACGAGCAGTACTTC CASSQHRSLSYEQYF
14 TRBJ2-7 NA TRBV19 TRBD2 TGTGCCAGTAGTATAGGGCTAGCGGAGTACGAGCAGTACTTC CASSIGLAEYEQYF
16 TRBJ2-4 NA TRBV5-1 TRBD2 TGCGCCAGCAGCTTTTTAGCGGGAGGAGTGGGAAACATTCAGTACTTC CASSFLAGGVGNIQYF
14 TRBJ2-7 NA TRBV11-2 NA TGTGCCAGCAGCCACGCCCGGAGACCTTACGAGCAGTACTTC CASSHARRPYEQYF
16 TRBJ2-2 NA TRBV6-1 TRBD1 TGTGCCAGCAGTGTGATGGGGACAGCAAACACCGGGGAGCTGTTTTTT CASSVMGTANTGELFF
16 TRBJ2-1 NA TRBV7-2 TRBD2 TGTGCCAGCAGCTTGGATTCTAGCGGGAGGCGCAATGAGCAGTTCTTC CASSLDSSGRRNEQFF
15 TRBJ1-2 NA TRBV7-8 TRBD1 TGTGCCAGCAGCTTAGTTGGGGGGACAGGTGGTGGCTACACCTTC CASSLVGGTGGGYTF
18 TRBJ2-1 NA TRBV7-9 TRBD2 TGTGCCAGCAGCTTAGCGGAGACTAGCGGGAGGATCGGCAATGAGCAGTTCTTC CASSLAETSGRIGNEQFF
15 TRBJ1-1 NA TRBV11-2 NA TGTGCCAGCAGCTTAATGCGGGGGGTGAACACTGAAGCTTTCTTT CASSLMRGVNTEAFF
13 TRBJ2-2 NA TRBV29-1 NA TGCAGCGTTGATATGGAGGGAACCGGGGAGCTGTTTTTT CSVDMEGTGELFF
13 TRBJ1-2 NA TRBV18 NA TGTGCCAGCTCACCAAGGACAGACGGGGGCTACACCTTC CASSPRTDGGYTF
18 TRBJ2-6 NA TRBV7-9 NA TGTGCCAGCAGTCATCGGGGCAGGGGTTCGACTGGGGCCAACGTCCTGACTTTC CASSHRGRGSTGANVLTF
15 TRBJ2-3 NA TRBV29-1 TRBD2 TGCAGCGTTGTTCTAGCGGGAGATGGAACAGATACGCAGTATTTT CSVVLAGDGTDTQYF
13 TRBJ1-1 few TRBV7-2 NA TGTGCCAGCAGGTTACAGGGGAACACTGAAGCTTTCTTT CASRLQGNTEAFF
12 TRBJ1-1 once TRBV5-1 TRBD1 TGCGCCAGCAGCTTGGGGACAGGGGAGGCTTTCTTT CASSLGTGEAFF
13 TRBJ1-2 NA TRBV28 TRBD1 TGTGCCAGCAGTTCGACAGGGCCCTATGGCTACACCTTC CASSSTGPYGYTF
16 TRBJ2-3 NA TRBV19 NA TGTGCCAGTAGTATAGGGGGACTCACATTCACAGATACGCAGTATTTT CASSIGGLTFTDTQYF
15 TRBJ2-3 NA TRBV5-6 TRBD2 TGTGCCAGCAGCATTCGACTAGCGGGACCAGATACGCAGTATTTT CASSIRLAGPDTQYF
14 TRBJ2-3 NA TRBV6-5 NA TGTGCCAGCAGCCGCTCGGGGTTTGCAGATACGCAGTATTTT CASSRSGFADTQYF
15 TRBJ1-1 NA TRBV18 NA TGTGCCAGCTCACCGCGCAGGGGAGGGTACACTGAAGCTTTCTTT CASSPRRGGYTEAFF
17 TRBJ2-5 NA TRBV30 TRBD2 TGTGCCTGGAGAAGTCGGCTAGCGGGAGCTCGTAGAGAGACCCAGTACTTC CAWRSRLAGARRETQYF
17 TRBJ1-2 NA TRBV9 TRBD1 TGTGCCAGCAGCGCCCAGGAACAGGGGGTTGGTGGCTATGGCTACACCTTC CASSAQEQGVGGYGYTF
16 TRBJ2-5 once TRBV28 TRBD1 TGTGCCAGCAGTCTCCCTTGGCAGGGGGTCGAGGAGACCCAGTACTTC CASSLPWQGVEETQYF
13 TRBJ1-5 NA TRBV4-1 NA TGCGCCAGCAGCCAAACGGAGGGTCAGCCCCAGCATTTT CASSQTEGQPQHF
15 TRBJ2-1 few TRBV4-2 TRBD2 TGTGCCAGCAGCCAAGAAGGGGGACTAGGCAATGAGCAGTTCTTC CASSQEGGLGNEQFF
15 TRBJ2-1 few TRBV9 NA TGTGCCAGCAGCGTACAGGATCTGACTAGTTCTGAGCAGTTCTTC CASSVQDLTSSEQFF
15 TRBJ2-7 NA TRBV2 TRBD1 TGTGCCAGCAGAACACTAACGACAGGGGGCTACGAGCAGTACTTC CASRTLTTGGYEQYF
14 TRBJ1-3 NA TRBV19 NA TGTGCCGTCTCAAGGGGAACTGCTGGAAACACCATATATTTT CAVSRGTAGNTIYF
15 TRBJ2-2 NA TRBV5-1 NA TGCGCCAGCAGCTTGGGGCGTTGGGGGGATGAGGAGCTGTTTTTT CASSLGRWGDEELFF